These 27 T cell receptor beta chains originate from one sample sequenced in a study of T cell responses to AZD1222 COVID-19 vaccine. TCRdb's copy holds only in-frame clones and misses some; the assay was immunoSEQ multiplex PCR. The sample records 95,000 to 150,000 clones, 85% to 95% being singletons. Here the sequenced sample was peripheral blood, taken on day 0 of AZD1222 vaccination. These receptor sequences come from an adult in good health.

This clone was counted once. The chain has TRBV3-1 (or the pseudogene TRBV3-2) and TRBJ2-7, with 9 bases fitting TRBD2. This CDR3 comprises 17 residues. The V and J ends lost 0 bases and 3 bases, in that order; junction bases with no gene match: 9. Germline V gene lookup returns CDR1 LGHDT and CDR2 YNNKEL (reference sequence). The CDR3 nucleotides are TGTGCCAGCAGCCAAGAAGGGTCCCTAGCGGGGAGCTACGAGCAGTACTTC. It codes for CASSQEGSLAGSYEQYF.

The chain has TRBV6-2 or TRBV6-3 and TRBJ1-2; 9 nucleotides agree with TRBD1. CDR1 is MNHEY, CDR2 SVGEGT, per germline. With V trimmed by 4 bases and J by 6 bases, 6 bases remained unmatched. The CDR3 runs 14 residues. DNA for the CDR3: TGTGCCAGCAGTTCCCCGGGACAGGGTAATGGCTACACCTTC. It codes for CASSSPGQGNGYTF.

This rearrangement joins TRBV19 to TRBJ1-1, with TRBD1 identical over 8 bases. This CDR3 is built from 15 residues. With 6 bases clipped from V and 5 bases from J, the junction kept 11 bases outside the gene matches. Germline V gene data show CDR1 as LNHDA and CDR2 as SQIVND (reference sequence). The CDR3 DNA is TGTGCCAGTAGCCCTCAACAGGGGGAGGGGACTGAAGCTTTCTTT. It codes for CASSPQQGEGTEAFF.

J is TRBJ1-1 and V is TRBV25-1; possibly TRBD1 for D (6 bases). Germline loops: CDR1 MGHDK, CDR2 SYGVNS. V lost 6 bases and J lost 0, with 11 bases in between. This CDR3 is 14 amino acids long. The CDR3 bases are TGTGCCAGCAGCTGGGGGGCCATGAACACTGAAGCTTTCTTT. This sequence encodes CASSWGAMNTEAFF.

This chain links TRBV5-1 with TRBJ1-1; TRBD1 matches 8 bases. Germline assignment: CDR1 SGHRS and CDR2 YFSETQ. Losses at the gene ends were 3 bases for V and 7 bases for J; bases not matched to a gene: 5. The CDR3 has 13 residues. In DNA, the CDR3 is TGCGCCAGCAGCTACGGACAGGGCTATGAAGCTTTCTTT. Its translation is CASSYGQGYEAFF.

To note about this clone: A junction boundary mismatches the germline segment, possibly from a read error. The rearrangement uses TRBV7-2 and TRBJ2-3, with D tentatively TRBD1 or TRBD2 (6 bases each). The germline CDR1 and CDR2 sequences are SGHTA and FQGNSA. The CDR3 covers 14 residues. The CDR3 DNA sequence: TGTGCCAGCAGTTTAGGGGGGTGGATAGATACGCAGTATTTT. Encoded protein: CASSLGGWIDTQYF.

The chain employs TRBV6-5 and TRBJ2-7; 7 positions agree with TRBD2. V lost 6 bases to trimming and J lost 3 bases; unmatched junction nucleotides: 8. The V gene's germline CDR1 is MNHEY and CDR2 SVGAGI. The CDR3 consists of 14 residues. The CDR3 protein is CASSPTSEYYEQYV. The CDR3 DNA reads TGTGCCAGCAGCCCAACTAGCGAGTACTACGAGCAGTACGTC.

This clone was seen a handful of times. This chain links TRBV6-1 with TRBJ2-7, with a weak D call TRBD1 (5 bases). V gave up 3 bases and J gave up 0 bases, with 9 bases separating them. Germline lookup yields CDR1 MNHNS and CDR2 SASEGT. The CDR3 consists of 14 residues. In DNA form, the CDR3 reads TGTGCCAGCAGTGATCCAGGGTACTCCTACGAGCAGTACGTC. Amino acid sequence: CASSDPGYSYEQYV.

The chain uses TRBV7-3 and TRBJ1-4, with 7 bases identical to TRBD1. With V trimmed by 0 bases and J by 2 bases, 3 bases remained unmatched. The CDR3 runs to 16 residues. Germline-derived CDR1 and CDR2 are SGHTA and FQGTGA. CDR3 amino acids: CASSLTAGGTNEKLFF. Here the CDR3 DNA reads TGTGCCAGCAGCTTAACGGCAGGGGGGACTAATGAAAAACTGTTTTTT. The complete variable domain, with remaining parts taken from reference TRBV7-3 and TRBJ1-4, reads GAGVSQTPSNKVTEKGKYVELRCDPISGHTALYWYRQSLGQGPEFLIYFQGTGAADDSGLPNDRFFAVRPEGSVSTLKIQRTERGDSAVYLCASSLTAGGTNEKLFFGSGTQLSVL.

The gene calls are TRBV5-1 and TRBJ2-3; 8 nucleotides match TRBD2. V dropped 4 bases and J dropped 2; count of bases not matched to a gene: 6. This CDR3 is built from 15 residues. Germline-derived CDR1 and CDR2 are SGHRS and YFSETQ. The DNA for the CDR3 is TGCGCCAGCAGCCCTTCGGGGGGGCCCACAGATACGCAGTATTTT. This codes for CASSPSGGPTDTQYF.

This chain joins TRBV29-1 and TRBJ1-2; 7 nucleotides line up with TRBD1. Trimming removed 3 bases from V and 6 bases from J; junction bases left unmatched: 4. Germline assignment: CDR1 SQVTM and CDR2 ANQGSEA. The CDR3 extends over 12 amino acids. The CDR3 bases are TGCAGCGTTGAGGCGACAGGGAATGGCTACACCTTC. As protein: CSVEATGNGYTF. Complete variable domain (other parts from reference TRBV29-1 and TRBJ1-2): SAVISQKPSRDICQRGTSLTIQCQVDSQVTMMFWYRQQPGQSLTLIATANQGSEATYESGFVIDKFPISRPNLTFSTLTVSNMSPEDSSIYLCSVEATGNGYTFGSGTRLTVV.

This sequence joins TRBV5-1 and TRBJ1-6; D gene uncertain. The V end lost 1 base, the J end lost 8 bases, and 16 bases lay between the germline ends. Germline V gene lookup returns CDR1 SGHRS and CDR2 YFSETQ. CDR3 length equals 16 residues. The CDR3 spells CASSLTGPPGDSPLHF. The DNA for the CDR3 is TGCGCCAGCAGCTTGACCGGGCCCCCTGGAGATTCACCCCTCCACTTT.

The chain has TRBV28 and TRBJ1-2; D unclear. The germline V gene has CDR1 MDHEN and CDR2 SYDVKM. This CDR3 is 13 amino acids long. Trimming cost V 4 bases and J 1 base, with 7 bases left between them. The CDR3, as DNA: TGTGCCAGCAGTTCTACCTTTAACTATGGCTACACCTTC. Its protein is CASSSTFNYGYTF.

V gene TRBV5-5 combines with J gene TRBJ2-5, with D possibly matching TRBD1 (6 bases). The CDR3 covers 15 residues. The germline V and J ends were trimmed by 6 bases and 3 bases, with 18 bases remaining between them. The germline CDR1 and CDR2 sequences are SGHKS and YYEKEE (reference sequence). CDR3 sequence reads: CASNDKRRGKETQYF. CDR3 bases: TGTGCCAGCAACGACAAGAGAAGGGGGAAAGAGACCCAGTACTTC.

The chain carries TRBV30 and TRBJ1-5; D call uncertain. Trimming shortened V by 2 bases and J by 4 bases, and 6 bases separated the two germline ends. The length of the CDR3 is 12 residues. Germline CDR1 GTSNPN, CDR2 SVGIG (reference sequence). CDR3 nucleotides: TGTGCCTGGAGTCAGCAAAATCAGCCCCAGCATTTT. It is translated as CAWSQQNQPQHF.

This rearrangement joins TRBV30 to TRBJ2-7; D may be TRBD1 (6 bases). CDR1 is GTSNPN, CDR2 SVGIG, per germline (reference sequence). The CDR3 consists of 13 residues. The V end lost 3 bases, the J end lost 5 bases, and 14 bases lay between the germline ends. The CDR3 nucleotides are TGTGCCTGGAGGCCACAGGGATCCAACGAGCAGTACGTC. Translation gives CAWRPQGSNEQYV.

This chain joins TRBV18 and TRBJ1-1, with a weak D call TRBD1 (6 bases). Germline loops: CDR1 KGHSH, CDR2 LQKENI. This CDR3 has 13 amino acids. V was pared by 8 bases and J by 3 bases, with 13 bases between. The CDR3 protein is CASTQGRDTEAFF. The CDR3 region has the DNA TGTGCCAGCACTCAGGGGAGGGACACTGAAGCTTTCTTT.

The chain carries TRBV13 and TRBJ1-1; D is undetermined. The V end lost 5 bases, the J end lost 3 bases, and 10 bases lay between the germline ends. Germline-derived CDR1 and CDR2 are PRHDT and FYEKMQ (reference sequence). CDR3 length: 13 amino acids. CDR3 nucleotides: TGTGCCAGCAGCCCCGACATTTACACTGAAGCTTTCTTT. Translation: CASSPDIYTEAFF.

This rearrangement joins TRBV28 to TRBJ1-4, with a possible D match to TRBD1 (5 bases). The length of the CDR3 is 15 residues. In germline, CDR1 is MDHEN, CDR2 SYDVKM. Trimming pared 7 bases from V and 8 bases from J, leaving 20 bases between. As DNA, the CDR3 is TGTGCCAGCACTTCATACCCCGGGGAGGGGGAAAAACTGTTTTTT. Its translation is CASTSYPGEGEKLFF.

This chain links TRBV4-2 with TRBJ2-1; perhaps TRBD2 as D (5 bases). Germline values: CDR1 LGHNA, CDR2 YNFKEQ. This CDR3 contains 16 residues. V lost 0 bases and J lost 6, with 15 bases in between. DNA of the CDR3: TGTGCCAGCAGCCAAGACCTACCGGGATGGGGCAATGAGCAGTTCTTC. This sequence encodes CASSQDLPGWGNEQFF.

V gene TRBV6-2 or TRBV6-3 combines with J gene TRBJ1-1; tentatively, D is TRBD1 (5 bases). Per the germline V gene, CDR1 is MNHEY and CDR2 is SVGEGT. The V and J ends lost 4 bases and 6 bases respectively, with 12 bases between them. The CDR3 covers 13 residues. This CDR3 reads CASSWAGTPEAFF. CDR3 nucleotides: TGTGCCAGCAGTTGGGCAGGGACCCCTGAAGCTTTCTTT.

The chain employs TRBV7-6 and TRBJ1-6; perhaps TRBD1 as D (5 bases). The length of the CDR3 is 16 residues. V shed 1 base and J shed 7 bases, with 14 bases lying between them. The germline V gene encodes CDR1 SGHVS and CDR2 FNYEAQ. This chain's CDR3 is CASSLEAGGENSPLHF. The CDR3 region has the DNA TGTGCCAGCAGCTTAGAAGCGGGGGGAGAGAATTCACCCCTCCACTTT.

V gene TRBV27 combines with J gene TRBJ2-7; D not resolved. V lost 2 bases, J lost 3 bases, and 8 bases lay in between. In germline, CDR1 is MNHEY, CDR2 SMNVEV (reference sequence). This CDR3 contains 13 residues. Written as DNA, the CDR3 is TGTGCCAGCAGTTTAAGACCATTCTACGAGCAGTACGTC. This sequence encodes CASSLRPFYEQYV.

The rearrangement joins TRBV19 to TRBJ1-2; no clear D gene. CDR1 is LNHDA and CDR2 is SQIVND in the germline V gene (reference sequence). Trimming removed 0 bases from V and 8 bases from J, with 16 bases in between. CDR3 length: 15 residues. CDR3 residues: CASSIEAQILFGYTF. For the CDR3, the DNA is TGTGCCAGTAGTATAGAAGCCCAGATTCTTTTCGGCTACACCTTC.

V is TRBV12-3 or TRBV12-4 and J is TRBJ2-1; TRBD2 might be the D (5 bases). The CDR3 is 13 residues long. V was pared by 6 bases and J by 6 bases, with 12 bases between. Written as DNA, the CDR3 is TGTGCCAGCAGGATTCGGACTGGCAATGAGCAGTTCTTC. Its translation: CASRIRTGNEQFF.

This chain links TRBV19 with TRBJ1-5; possibly TRBD1 for D (5 bases). V was pared by 6 bases and J by 2 bases, with 14 bases between. Germline CDR1 is LNHDA and CDR2 is SQIVND (reference sequence). The CDR3 totals 15 residues. Here the CDR3 reads CASSLGRSRNQPQHF. The CDR3 DNA is TGTGCCAGTAGCTTGGGACGCTCCCGCAATCAGCCCCAGCATTTT.

The count of this clone is one. The chain employs TRBV2 and TRBJ2-3; 9 bases fit TRBD2. V dropped 2 bases and J dropped 2; count of bases not matched to a gene: 2. CDR3 size: 15 residues. Looked up from germline, CDR1 is SNHLY and CDR2 is FYNNEI. CDR3 sequence: CASSELAGSTDTQYF. The DNA of the CDR3 is TGTGCCAGCAGTGAACTAGCGGGGTCCACAGATACGCAGTATTTT.